This is a list of T cell receptor beta chains from one sample in a study of graft-versus-host responses after intestinal transplantation. Libraries were prepared by immunoSEQ multiplex PCR; TCRdb keeps only in-frame clonotypes and omits some of them. The table lists roughly 50,000 clones, around nine tenths of them singletons, with around 2.5% in the top ten. These TCRs' antigens remain unknown. Source: unstimulated CD4+ T cells sorted from spleen or lymph node cells, taken before transplant. Receptor source: a human donor who was the organ donor for an intestinal transplant. The CDR3 runs from the conserved cysteine through the conserved F or W. The D gene is left open where the match is weak. The size entry is marked missing in some rows and otherwise reads once, few, many or a size class.

-	TRBV9	-	TRBJ2-2	TGTGCCAGCAGCGTAGCTACAACGCCGAACACCGGGGAGCTGTTTTTT	CASSVATTPNTGELFF
TRBD1	TRBV18	-	TRBJ2-1	TGTGCCAGCTCACCAGGGACAGGGACAAGAGTGCAGTTCTTC	CASSPGTGTRVQFF
-	TRBV18	-	TRBJ1-5	TGTGCCAGCTCACCTTCCAGGGGCGGTGGTCAGCCCCAGCATTTT	CASSPSRGGGQPQHF
TRBD1	TRBV5-1	-	TRBJ2-3	TGCGCCAGCAGCTTGGAACCTTGGGACAGGGGACGAGATACGCAGTATTTT	CASSLEPWDRGRDTQYF
-	TRBV7-6	once	TRBJ2-1	TGTGCCAGCAGCTTAGTACCACCTTCCTACAATGAGCAGTTCTTC	CASSLVPPSYNEQFF
TRBD2	TRBV28	-	TRBJ2-7	TGTGCCAGCAGTTTACGGACTAGCGGAAAGTGGGGTTACGAGCAGTACTTC	CASSLRTSGKWGYEQYF
-	TRBV2	-	TRBJ1-3	TGTGCCAGCTTTCGTGCGCGACTTAGCTCTGGAAACACCATATATTTT	CASFRARLSSGNTIYF
TRBD2	TRBV12-5	-	TRBJ2-2	TGTGCTAGTGGTTTGGTAAATCCGATGCGGGAGAGCCAGGCCACCGGGGAGCTGTTTTTT	CASGLVNPMRESQATGELFF
-	TRBV11-2	-	TRBJ1-1	TGTGCCAGCAGCCCCCCGGGAGGGACCACTGAAGCTTTCTTT	CASSPPGGTTEAFF
-	TRBV11-2	once	TRBJ2-2	TGTGCCAGCAGCCGGGGATTTGGCACCGGGGAGCTGTTTTTT	CASSRGFGTGELFF
-	TRBV7-3	-	TRBJ2-2	TGTGCCAGCAGCTTAGAGTGGACTGGGACCGGGGAGCTGTTTTTT	CASSLEWTGTGELFF
TRBD2	TRBV6-4	once	TRBJ2-1	TGTGCCAGCAGTTCCCCGGGAGCGGGGTACAATGAGCAGTTCTTC	CASSSPGAGYNEQFF
-	TRBV19	-	TRBJ2-5	TGTGCCAGTAGTATAGATGTTCAGACCGGCAGGGAGACCCAGTACTTC	CASSIDVQTGRETQYF
-	TRBV10-3	-	TRBJ1-2	TGTGCCATCAGTGAGTCAGCCTCGATTACCCTCGTGGGCGGCTACACCTTC	CAISESASITLVGGYTF
TRBD2	TRBV18	-	TRBJ2-1	TGTGCCAGCTCACCATTTAAGCGGGAGGGCCAAGGCTACAATGAGCAGTTCTTC	CASSPFKREGQGYNEQFF
-	TRBV4-3	-	TRBJ1-4	TGCGCCAGCAGCCAAGATTGGGAAGGGGGGGAACTGTTTTTT	CASSQDWEGGELFF
-	TRBV7-9	-	TRBJ1-6	TGTGCCAGCAGCCCGCTCGATTCACCCCTCCACTTT	CASSPLDSPLHF
TRBD1	TRBV29-1	-	TRBJ2-4	TGCAGCGTTGAGACAGGGCACATTCAGTACTTC	CSVETGHIQYF
-	TRBV28	once	TRBJ1-2	TGTGCCAGCAGTCCGCAGGGATGGAGGGGTGGCTACACCTTC	CASSPQGWRGGYTF
TRBD1	TRBV27	-	TRBJ2-5	TGTGCCAGCAGAGTAAGCAGGGGGCGGGAGACCCAGTACTTC	CASRVSRGRETQYF
-	TRBV10-1	-	TRBJ1-4	TGCGCCAGCAGTGAGTCGGTAGGGTCGGGGGAAAAACTGTTTTTT	CASSESVGSGEKLFF
TRBD2	TRBV7-2	once	TRBJ2-1	TGTGCCAGCAGCTACCCGGGACTAGGCTACAATGAGCAGTTCTTC	CASSYPGLGYNEQFF